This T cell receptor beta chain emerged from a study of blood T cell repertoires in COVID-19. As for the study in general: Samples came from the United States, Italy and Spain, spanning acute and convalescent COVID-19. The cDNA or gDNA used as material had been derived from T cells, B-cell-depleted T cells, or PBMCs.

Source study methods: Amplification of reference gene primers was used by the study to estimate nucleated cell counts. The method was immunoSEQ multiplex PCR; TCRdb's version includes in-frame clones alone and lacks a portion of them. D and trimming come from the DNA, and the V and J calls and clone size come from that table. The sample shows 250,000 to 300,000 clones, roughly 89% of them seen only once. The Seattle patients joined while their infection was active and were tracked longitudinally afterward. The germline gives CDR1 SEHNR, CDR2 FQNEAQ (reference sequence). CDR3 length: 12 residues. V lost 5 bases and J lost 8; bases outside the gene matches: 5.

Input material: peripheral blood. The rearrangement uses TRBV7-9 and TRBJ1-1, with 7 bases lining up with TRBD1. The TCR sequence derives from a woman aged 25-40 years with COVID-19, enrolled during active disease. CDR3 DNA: TGTGCCAGCAGCCCCCGACAGGGCGAAGCTTTCTTT. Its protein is CASSPRQGEAFF.